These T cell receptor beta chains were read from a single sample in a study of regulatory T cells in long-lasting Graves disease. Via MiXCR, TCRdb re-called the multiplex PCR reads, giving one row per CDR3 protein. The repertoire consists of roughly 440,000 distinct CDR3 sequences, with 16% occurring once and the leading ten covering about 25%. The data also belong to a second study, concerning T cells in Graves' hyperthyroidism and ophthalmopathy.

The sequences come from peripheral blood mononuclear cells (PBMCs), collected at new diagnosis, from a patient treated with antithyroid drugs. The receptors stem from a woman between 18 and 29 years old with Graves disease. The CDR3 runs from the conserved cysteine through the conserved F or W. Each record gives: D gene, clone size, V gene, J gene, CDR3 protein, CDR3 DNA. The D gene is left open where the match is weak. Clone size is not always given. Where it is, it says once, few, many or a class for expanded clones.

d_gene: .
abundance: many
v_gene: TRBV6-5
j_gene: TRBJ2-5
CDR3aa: CASSYSVGETQYF
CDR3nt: TGTGCCAGCAGTTACTCAGTTGGGGAGACCCAGTACTTC

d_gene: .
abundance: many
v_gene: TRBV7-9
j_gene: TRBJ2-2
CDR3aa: CASSLAGTSELFF
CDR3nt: TGTGCCAGCAGCTTAGCCGGGACTTCTGAACTGTTTTTT

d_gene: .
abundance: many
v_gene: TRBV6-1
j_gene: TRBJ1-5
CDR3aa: CASRRLWGNQPQHF
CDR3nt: TGTGCCAGCAGACGTCTTTGGGGCAATCAGCCCCAGCATTTT

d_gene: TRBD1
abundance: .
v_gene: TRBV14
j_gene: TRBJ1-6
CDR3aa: CASSQRGQGVNSPLHF
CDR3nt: TGTGCCAGCAGCCAACGGGGACAGGGGGTCAATTCACCCCTCCACTTT

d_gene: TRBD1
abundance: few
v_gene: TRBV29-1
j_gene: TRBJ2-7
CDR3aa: CSVNTGDEYEQYF
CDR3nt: TGCAGCGTCAACACAGGGGATGAGTACGAGCAGTACTTC

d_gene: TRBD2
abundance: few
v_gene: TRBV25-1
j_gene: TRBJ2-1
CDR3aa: CASSQASGRGQFF
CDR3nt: TGTGCCAGCAGTCAGGCTAGCGGGAGGGGGCAGTTCTTC

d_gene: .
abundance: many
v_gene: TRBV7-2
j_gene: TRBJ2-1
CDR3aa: CASSLVGGFPYNEQFF
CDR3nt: TGTGCCAGCAGCTTAGTGGGCGGGTTTCCCTACAATGAGCAGTTCTTC

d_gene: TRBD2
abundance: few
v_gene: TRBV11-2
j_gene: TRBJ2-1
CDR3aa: CASSSRLAGGPSLSSYNEQFF
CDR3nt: TGTGCCAGCAGCTCGCGGCTAGCGGGAGGTCCAAGTTTGAGCTCCTACAATGAGCAGTTCTTC

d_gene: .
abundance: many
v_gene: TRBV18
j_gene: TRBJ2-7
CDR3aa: CASSQTVTYEQYF
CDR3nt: TGTGCCAGCTCACAAACAGTTACCTACGAGCAGTACTTC

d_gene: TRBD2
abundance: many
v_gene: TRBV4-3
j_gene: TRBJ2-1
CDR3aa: CASSQEQGLAGFGNEQFF
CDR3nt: TGCGCCAGCAGCCAAGAGCAGGGACTAGCGGGGTTCGGCAATGAGCAGTTCTTC

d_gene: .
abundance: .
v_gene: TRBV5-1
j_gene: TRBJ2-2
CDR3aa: CASSPGLAGELFF
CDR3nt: TGCGCCAGCAGCCCAGGGTTGGCCGGGGAGCTGTTTTTT

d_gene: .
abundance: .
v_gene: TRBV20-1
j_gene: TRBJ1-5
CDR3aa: CSASFGVGNQPQHF
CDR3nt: TGCAGTGCTAGCTTCGGGGTAGGCAATCAGCCCCAGCATTTT

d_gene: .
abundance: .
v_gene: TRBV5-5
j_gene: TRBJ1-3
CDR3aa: CVSSLAAPGHGDSAIYF
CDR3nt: TGTGTCAGCAGCTTAGCGGCTCCGGGACACGGAGATTCGGCCATATATTTT

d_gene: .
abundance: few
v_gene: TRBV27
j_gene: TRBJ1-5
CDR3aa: CASSLSRRSRRPPQRVRPQHF
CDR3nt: TGTGCCAGCAGTTTATCCCGGAGGAGCAGGAGACCTCCCCAACGAGTGCGGCCCCAGCATTTT

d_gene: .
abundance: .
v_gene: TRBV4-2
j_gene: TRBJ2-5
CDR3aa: CASSRRERGAQETQYF
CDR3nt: TGTGCCAGCAGCCGAAGGGAGAGGGGGGCCCAAGAGACCCAGTACTTC

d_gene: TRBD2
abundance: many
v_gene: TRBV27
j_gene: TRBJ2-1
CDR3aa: CASSSFSGNYNEQFF
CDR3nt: TGTGCCAGCAGTTCTTTTAGCGGGAACTACAATGAGCAGTTCTTC

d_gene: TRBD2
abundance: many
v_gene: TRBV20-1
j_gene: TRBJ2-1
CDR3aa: CSARYGTSGKNEQFF
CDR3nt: TGCAGTGCTAGATACGGGACTAGCGGGAAGAATGAGCAGTTCTTC

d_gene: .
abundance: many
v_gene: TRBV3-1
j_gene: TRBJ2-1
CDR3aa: CASSQVLALRSEQFF
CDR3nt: TGTGCCAGCAGCCAGGTACTAGCTTTGAGGAGTGAGCAGTTCTTC

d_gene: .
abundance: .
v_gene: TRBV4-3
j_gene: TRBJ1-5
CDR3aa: CASNDRLNSNQPQHF
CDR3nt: TGCGCCAGCAATGACAGACTAAATAGCAATCAGCCCCAGCATTTT

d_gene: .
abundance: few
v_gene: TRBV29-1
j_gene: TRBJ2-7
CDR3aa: CSVGIQGTYEQYF
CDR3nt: TGCAGCGTTGGAATCCAGGGTACCTACGAGCAGTACTTC

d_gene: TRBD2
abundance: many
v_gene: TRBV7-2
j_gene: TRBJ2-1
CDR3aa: CASSWTSGATYNEQFF
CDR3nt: TGTGCCAGCAGCTGGACTAGCGGGGCCACCTACAATGAGCAGTTCTTC

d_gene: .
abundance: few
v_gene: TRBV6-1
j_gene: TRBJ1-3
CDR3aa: CASSETGGGNTIYF
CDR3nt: TGTGCCAGCAGTGAAACAGGCGGTGGAAACACCATATATTTT

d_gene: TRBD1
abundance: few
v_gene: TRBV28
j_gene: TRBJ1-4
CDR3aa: CASSPPIRQGEKLFF
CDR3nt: TGTGCCAGCAGTCCCCCGATCCGACAGGGTGAAAAACTGTTTTTT

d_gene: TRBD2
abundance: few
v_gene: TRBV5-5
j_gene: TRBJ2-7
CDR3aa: CASSALRGAYEQYF
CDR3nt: TGTGCCAGCAGCGCCCTACGGGGGGCCTACGAGCAGTACTTC

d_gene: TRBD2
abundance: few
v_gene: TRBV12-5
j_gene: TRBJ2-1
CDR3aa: CASGLAPRWDSGRDYNEQFF
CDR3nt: TGTGCTAGTGGTTTGGCACCCCGGTGGGATAGCGGGAGAGATTACAATGAGCAGTTCTTC

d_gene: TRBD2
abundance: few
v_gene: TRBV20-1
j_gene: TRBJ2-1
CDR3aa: CSARPLAGGYSEQFF
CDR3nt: TGCAGTGCGAGGCCACTAGCGGGAGGGTACAGTGAGCAGTTCTTC

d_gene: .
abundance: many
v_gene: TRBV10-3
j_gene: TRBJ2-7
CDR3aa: CAISEIPYEQYF
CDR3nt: TGTGCCATCAGTGAAATCCCATACGAGCAGTACTTC

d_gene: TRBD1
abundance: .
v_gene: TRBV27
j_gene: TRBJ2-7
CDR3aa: CASASEGGGYEQYF
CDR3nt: TGTGCCAGCGCCTCCGAAGGGGGCGGCTACGAGCAGTACTTC

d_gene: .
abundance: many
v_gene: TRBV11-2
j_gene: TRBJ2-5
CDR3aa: CASSQGVGRETQYF
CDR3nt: TGTGCCAGCAGCCAGGGTGTGGGGCGAGAGACCCAGTACTTC

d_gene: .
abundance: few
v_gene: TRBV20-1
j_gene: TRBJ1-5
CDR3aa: CSAKGTANQPQHF
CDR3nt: TGCAGTGCTAAAGGGACCGCCAATCAGCCCCAGCATTTT

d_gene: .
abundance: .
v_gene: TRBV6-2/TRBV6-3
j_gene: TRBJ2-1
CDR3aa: CASSVTGVANEQFF
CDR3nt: TGTGCCAGCAGTGTGACGGGAGTGGCCAATGAGCAGTTCTTC

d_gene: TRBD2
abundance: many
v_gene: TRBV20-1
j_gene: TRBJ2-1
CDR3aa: CSARRLRGGYNEQFF
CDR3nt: TGCAGTGCTAGGCGTCTCCGGGGGGGCTACAATGAGCAGTTCTTC